This T cell receptor beta chain was documented in a study of blood T cell repertoires in COVID-19. Study-wide context: The cDNA or gDNA used as material had been derived from T cells, B-cell-depleted T cells, or PBMCs.

As handled by the study authors: Cell counts per sample came from amplifying reference gene primers. Libraries were prepared by immunoSEQ multiplex PCR; TCRdb keeps only in-frame clonotypes and omits some of them. Clone size and V and J calls were adopted from that table, with D and trimming inferred from the DNA. The sample contains approximately 220,000 clones, about four fifths of which appear only once. Germline CDR1 and CDR2: SGHTA and FQGNSA. This CDR3 comprises 14 residues. Trimming pared 6 bases from V and 1 base from J, leaving 12 bases between. This clone was observed a few times. What was sequenced was peripheral blood. The receptor was derived from a woman of 80 years or more with acute or convalescent COVID-19. The chain combines TRBV7-2 with TRBJ1-1; D unclear. The CDR3 bases are TGTGCCAGCAGTTCGGAGGTGCGGAACACTGAAGCTTTCTTT. Amino acids: CASSSEVRNTEAFF.